This T cell receptor beta chain was captured in a study of human T cells and chemical hapten exposure. On the study more broadly: Small differences in pooled library volume mainly drove the variation in TCR yields per sample. Broader study findings: Expanded TCRs clustered into significantly more large CDR3 similarity groups than controls, the analysis revealed.

The CDR3 is made up of 15 amino acids. Germline V gene data show CDR1 as DFQATT and CDR2 as SNEGSKA (reference sequence). V gave up 6 bases and J gave up 3 bases; unmatched junction bases: 12. A single record per CDR3 protein comes from TCRdb applying MiXCR to the RACE reads. The table has 35,000 to 45,000 distinct CDR3 sequences, roughly 12% seen once; the top ten hold 4.5% to 7%. Indicated time point: pre-sensitization, week 0. Documented treatment: therapeutic diphenylcyclopropenone sensitization with weekly scalp DPC. Prior to application of each patch test, blood was drawn. Total RNA was isolated from whole blood that had not been fractionated. This clonotype was observed many times. The target antigen is unknown.

This sequence originates from a woman in her 30s with alopecia areata. Some clones in this sample may be carry-over from other donors' samples. The chain recombines TRBV20-1 with TRBJ2-3, with 7 bases aligning to TRBD2. The sample consisted of whole blood, taken in connection with sensitization to the hapten diphenylcyclopropenone (DPC). CDR3 protein: CSAHADSGWTDTQYF. DNA for the CDR3: TGCAGTGCCCACGCCGATAGCGGGTGGACAGATACGCAGTATTTT.